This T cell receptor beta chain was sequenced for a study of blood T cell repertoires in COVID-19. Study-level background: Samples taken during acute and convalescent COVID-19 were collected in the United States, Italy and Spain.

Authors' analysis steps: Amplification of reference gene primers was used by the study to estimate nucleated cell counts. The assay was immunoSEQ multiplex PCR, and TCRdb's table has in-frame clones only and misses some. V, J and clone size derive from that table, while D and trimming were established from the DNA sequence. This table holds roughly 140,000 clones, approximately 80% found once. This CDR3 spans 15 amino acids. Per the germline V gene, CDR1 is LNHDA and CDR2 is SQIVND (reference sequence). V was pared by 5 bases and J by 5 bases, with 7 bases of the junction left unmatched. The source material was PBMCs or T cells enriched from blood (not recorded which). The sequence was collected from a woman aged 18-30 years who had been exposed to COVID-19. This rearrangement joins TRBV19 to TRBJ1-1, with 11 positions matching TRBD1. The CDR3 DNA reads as TGTGCCAGTAGTCCCCGGGACAGGGGGAGGACTGAAGCTTTCTTT. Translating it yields CASSPRDRGRTEAFF.